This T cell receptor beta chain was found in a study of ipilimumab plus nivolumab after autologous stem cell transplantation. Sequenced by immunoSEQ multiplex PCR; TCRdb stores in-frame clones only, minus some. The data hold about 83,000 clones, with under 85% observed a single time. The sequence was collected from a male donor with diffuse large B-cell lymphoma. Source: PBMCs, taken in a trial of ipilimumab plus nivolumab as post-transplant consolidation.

The CDR3 reads CASSPTGAGEYSNQPQHF. For the CDR3, the DNA is TGTGCCAGCTCACCCACTGGGGCAGGAGAGTATAGCAATCAGCCCCAGCATTTT. V usage is TRBV18 and J usage is TRBJ1-5, with D perhaps TRBD1 (5 bases). Trimming cost V 3 bases and J 0 bases, with 18 bases left between them. The CDR3 is 18 amino acids. Germline V gene data show CDR1 as KGHSH and CDR2 as LQKENI.